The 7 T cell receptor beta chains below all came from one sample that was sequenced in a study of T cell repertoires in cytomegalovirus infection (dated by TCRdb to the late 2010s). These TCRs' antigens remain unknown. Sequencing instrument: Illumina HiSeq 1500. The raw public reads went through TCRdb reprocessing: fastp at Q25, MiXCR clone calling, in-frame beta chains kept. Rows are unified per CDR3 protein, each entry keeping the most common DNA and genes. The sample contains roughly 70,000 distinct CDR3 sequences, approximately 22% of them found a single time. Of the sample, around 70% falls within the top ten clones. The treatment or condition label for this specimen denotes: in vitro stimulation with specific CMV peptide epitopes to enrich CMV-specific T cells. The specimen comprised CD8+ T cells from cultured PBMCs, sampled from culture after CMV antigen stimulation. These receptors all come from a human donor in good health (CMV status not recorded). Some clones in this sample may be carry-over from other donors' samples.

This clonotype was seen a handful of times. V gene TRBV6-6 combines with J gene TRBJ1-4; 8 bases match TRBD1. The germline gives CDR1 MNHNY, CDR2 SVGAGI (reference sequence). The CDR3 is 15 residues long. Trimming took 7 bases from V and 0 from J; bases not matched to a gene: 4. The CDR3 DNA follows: TGTGCCAGCACCCCGACAGGGGCAACTAATGAAAAACTGTTTTTT. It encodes CASTPTGATNEKLFF.

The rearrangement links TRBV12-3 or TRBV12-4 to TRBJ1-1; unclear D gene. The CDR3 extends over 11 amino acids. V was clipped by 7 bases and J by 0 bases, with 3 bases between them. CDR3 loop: CASTLNTEAFF. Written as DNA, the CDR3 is TGTGCCAGCACCCTGAACACTGAAGCTTTCTTT.

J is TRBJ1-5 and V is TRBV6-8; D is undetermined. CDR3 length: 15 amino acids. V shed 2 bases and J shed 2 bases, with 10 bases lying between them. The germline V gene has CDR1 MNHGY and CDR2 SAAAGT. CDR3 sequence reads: CASSYVEDGNQPQHF. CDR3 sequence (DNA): TGTGCCAGCAGTTACGTTGAGGATGGCAATCAGCCCCAGCATTTT.

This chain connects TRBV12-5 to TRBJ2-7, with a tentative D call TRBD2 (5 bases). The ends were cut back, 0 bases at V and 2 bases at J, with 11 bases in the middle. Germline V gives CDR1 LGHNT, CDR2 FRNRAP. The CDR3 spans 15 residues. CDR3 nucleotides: TGTGCTAGTGGTTTGGTACAAAGGGAGCCCTACGAGCAGTACTTC. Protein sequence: CASGLVQREPYEQYF.

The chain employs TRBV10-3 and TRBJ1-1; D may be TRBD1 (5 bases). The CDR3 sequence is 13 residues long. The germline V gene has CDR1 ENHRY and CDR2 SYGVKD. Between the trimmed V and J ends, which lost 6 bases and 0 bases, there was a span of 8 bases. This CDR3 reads CAISDSLNTEAFF. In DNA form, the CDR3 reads TGTGCCATCAGCGACAGTCTGAACACTGAAGCTTTCTTT.

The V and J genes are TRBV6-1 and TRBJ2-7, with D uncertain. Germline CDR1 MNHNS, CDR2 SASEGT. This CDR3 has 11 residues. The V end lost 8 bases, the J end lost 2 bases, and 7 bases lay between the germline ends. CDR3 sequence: CASSTTYEQYF. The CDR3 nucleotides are TGTGCCAGCTCTACAACCTACGAGCAGTACTTC.

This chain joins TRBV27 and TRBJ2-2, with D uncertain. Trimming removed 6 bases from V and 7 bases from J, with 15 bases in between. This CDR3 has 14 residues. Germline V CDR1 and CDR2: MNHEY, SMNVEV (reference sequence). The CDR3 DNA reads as TGTGCCAGCAGCTTCAGAGGTCACCACGGGGAGCTGTTTTTT. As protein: CASSFRGHHGELFF.